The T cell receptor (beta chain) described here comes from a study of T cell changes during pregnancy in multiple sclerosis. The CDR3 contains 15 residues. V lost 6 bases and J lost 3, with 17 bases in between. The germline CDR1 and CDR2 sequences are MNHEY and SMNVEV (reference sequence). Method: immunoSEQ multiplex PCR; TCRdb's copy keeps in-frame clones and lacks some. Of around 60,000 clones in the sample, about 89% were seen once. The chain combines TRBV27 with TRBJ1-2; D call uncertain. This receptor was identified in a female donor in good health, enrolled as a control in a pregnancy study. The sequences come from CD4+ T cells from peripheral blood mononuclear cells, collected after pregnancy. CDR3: CASSKSPQPHYGYTF. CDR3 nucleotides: TGTGCCAGCAGCAAAAGCCCACAGCCACACTATGGCTACACCTTC.